These 13 T cell receptor beta chains were sequenced from one sample in a study of response to subunit inactivated influenza vaccine. TCRdb analysed the RT-PCR reads with MiXCR anew, one entry per CDR3 protein. The data hold just under 550,000 distinct CDR3 sequences, with approximately 24% observed a single time. The sample was also linked to a second study, of T cells expressing NK-cell markers. That paper adds: Libraries used 5'RACE template switching adding universal primer site and UMIs.

The material was CD4+ T cells sorted from PBMCs, obtained roughly 12 days after vaccination. The receptors were sampled from a man aged 45 to 65 who received an inactivated influenza vaccine.

The chain combines TRBV29-1 with TRBJ1-2, with D possibly TRBD1 on 5 matching bases. Germline V gives CDR1 SQVTM, CDR2 ANQGSEA. The CDR3 extends over 13 amino acids. The ends were cut back, 0 bases at V and 8 bases at J, with 13 bases in the middle. CDR3 in DNA: TGCAGCGTTGAAGATCCTATCAGGGCGGGCTACACCTTC. Its protein is CSVEDPIRAGYTF.

The chain employs TRBV12-3 or TRBV12-4 and TRBJ2-2, with D unresolved. CDR3 size: 13 residues. V shed 7 bases and J shed 1 base, with 7 bases lying between them. CDR3 sequence (DNA): TGTGCCAGCACCTCAGGGAACACCGGGGAGCTGTTTTTT. It translates to CASTSGNTGELFF.

In its sample, this clonotype was seen a few times. J is TRBJ2-2 and V is TRBV10-3; TRBD2 agrees at 11 bases. CDR1 and CDR2 from the germline V gene are ENHRY and SYGVKD. J was trimmed by 7 bases and V by 1 base; bases with no gene match: 2. CDR3 size: 15 residues. In nucleotides, the CDR3 is TGTGCCATCAGTGAGTTGGGACTAGCGGACGGGGAGCTGTTTTTT. Translation gives CAISELGLADGELFF.

In this sample, this clonotype turned up a few times. CDR3 residues: CASSHPIPGTPTDTQYF. Written as DNA, the CDR3 is TGCGCCAGCAGCCATCCTATCCCCGGGACACCCACAGATACGCAGTATTTT. The rearrangement joins TRBV4-1 to TRBJ2-3; perhaps TRBD1 as D (6 bases). This CDR3 has 17 amino acids. V was trimmed by 3 bases and J by 2 bases, leaving 18 bases between them. Germline assignment: CDR1 MGHRA and CDR2 YSYEKL.

CDR3 in amino acids: CASSSGLWETQYF. CDR3 bases: TGTGCCAGCAGCTCCGGGCTGTGGGAGACCCAGTACTTC. The gene calls are TRBV7-9 and TRBJ2-5; the D is unclear. The CDR3 length is 13 residues. From germline, CDR1 is SEHNR and CDR2 FQNEAQ (reference sequence). The V end lost 4 bases, the J end lost 5 bases, and 11 bases lay between the germline ends.

The chain carries TRBV5-1 and TRBJ2-7; perhaps TRBD1 as D (6 bases). V was pared by 3 bases and J by 5 bases, with 15 bases between. The germline V gene encodes CDR1 SGHRS and CDR2 YFSETQ. This CDR3 region has 14 residues. The DNA of the CDR3 is TGCGCCAGCAGCTGGGGCCCTACAGGGAACGAGCAGTACTTC. Translated: CASSWGPTGNEQYF. The whole variable domain, remainder taken from reference TRBV5-1 and TRBJ2-7, is KAGVTQTPRYLIKTRGQQVTLSCSPISGHRSVSWYQQTPGQGLQFLFEYFSETQRNKGNFPGRFSGRQFSNSRSEMNVSTLELGDSALYLCASSWGPTGNEQYFGPGTRLTVT.

The CDR3 sequence is CAWSVLDGYSNQPQHF. The CDR3 DNA sequence: TGTGCCTGGAGTGTACTGGACGGATATAGCAATCAGCCCCAGCATTTT. The chain recombines TRBV30 with TRBJ1-5, with D hard to call. Trimming removed 0 bases from V and 0 bases from J, with 12 bases in between. CDR1 GTSNPN and CDR2 SVGIG come from the germline V gene (reference sequence). CDR3 length: 16 amino acids.

This clonotype was counted many times. The chain couples TRBV5-1 to TRBJ2-5; a weak D match, TRBD2 (6 bases). Trimming removed 4 bases at V and 4 bases at J, with 17 bases between. The length of the CDR3 is 15 residues. Germline V gene data show CDR1 as SGHRS and CDR2 as YFSETQ. CDR3 amino acids: CASSLPGATSETQYF. CDR3 DNA: TGCGCCAGCAGCCTGCCGGGAGCCACTTCAGAGACCCAGTACTTC. Full variable domain (remainder filled in from reference TRBV5-1 and TRBJ2-5): KAGVTQTPRYLIKTRGQQVTLSCSPISGHRSVSWYQQTPGQGLQFLFEYFSETQRNKGNFPGRFSGRQFSNSRSEMNVSTLELGDSALYLCASSLPGATSETQYFGPGTRLLVL.

This clonotype has a single count. The J gene is TRBJ1-1, the V gene TRBV20-1, with 8 bases that match TRBD1. The CDR3 is 16 amino acids. The J segment lost 0 bases and the V segment lost 3 bases, leaving 9 bases of the junction unmatched. Germline CDR1 and CDR2: DFQATT and SNEGSKA (reference sequence). DNA of the CDR3: TGCAGTGCTAGGGGGGACAGGCGGTTCTTGAACACTGAAGCTTTCTTT. Translating it yields CSARGDRRFLNTEAFF.

Of note for this clonotype: A read error is possible here, since a much larger clone lies one base away. This chain connects TRBV29-1 to TRBJ2-1, with 11 bases matching TRBD2. Losses at the gene ends were 0 bases for V and 5 bases for J; bases not matched to a gene: 3. Germline CDR1 reads SQVTM; CDR2 reads ANQGSEA. The CDR3 is 15 residues long. The CDR3 loop is CSVEDLAGGDNEQFF. DNA of the CDR3: TGCAGCGTTGAAGATCTAGCGGGAGGTGACAATGAGCAGTTCTTC.

The rearrangement joins TRBV29-1 to TRBJ1-1; D is ambiguous. V lost 6 bases and J lost 1, with 12 bases in between. The CDR3 consists of 13 residues. CDR1 is SQVTM and CDR2 is ANQGSEA in the germline V gene. CDR3 coding DNA: TGCAGCGTCCTTACGTATCCGAACACTGAAGCTTTCTTT. It encodes CSVLTYPNTEAFF.

V is TRBV5-1 and J is TRBJ2-3; tentatively, D is TRBD2 (5 bases). Germline CDR1 is SGHRS and CDR2 is YFSETQ. V lost 1 base and J lost 6, with 9 bases in between. The CDR3 spans 13 residues. The CDR3 nucleotides are TGCGCCAGCAGCTTGCCTAGCATGGATACGCAGTATTTT. This encodes CASSLPSMDTQYF.

This clonotype appeared a few times. The gene calls are TRBV4-2 and TRBJ1-2; tentative D call: TRBD1 (5 bases). Germline V gene data show CDR1 as LGHNA and CDR2 as YNFKEQ. V gave up 0 bases and J gave up 7 bases, with 9 bases separating them. The CDR3 is 13 amino acids. The CDR3 DNA is TGTGCCAGCAGCCAAGAGAGGGGACGTGGCTACACCTTC. Translation gives CASSQERGRGYTF.